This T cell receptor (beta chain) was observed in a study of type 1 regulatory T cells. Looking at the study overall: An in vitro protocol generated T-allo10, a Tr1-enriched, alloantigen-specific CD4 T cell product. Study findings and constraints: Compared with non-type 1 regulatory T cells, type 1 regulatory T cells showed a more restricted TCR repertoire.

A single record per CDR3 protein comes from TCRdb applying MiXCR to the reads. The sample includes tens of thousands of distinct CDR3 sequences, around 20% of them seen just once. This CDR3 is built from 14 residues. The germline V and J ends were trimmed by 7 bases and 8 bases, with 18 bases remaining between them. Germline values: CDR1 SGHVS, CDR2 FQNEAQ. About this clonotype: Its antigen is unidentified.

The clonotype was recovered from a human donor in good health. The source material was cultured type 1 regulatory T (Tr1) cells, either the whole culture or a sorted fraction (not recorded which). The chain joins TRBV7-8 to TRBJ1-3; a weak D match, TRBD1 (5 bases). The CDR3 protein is CASTDSAGLDTIYF. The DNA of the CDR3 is TGTGCCAGCACAGACTCGGCAGGGCTAGACACCATATATTTT.